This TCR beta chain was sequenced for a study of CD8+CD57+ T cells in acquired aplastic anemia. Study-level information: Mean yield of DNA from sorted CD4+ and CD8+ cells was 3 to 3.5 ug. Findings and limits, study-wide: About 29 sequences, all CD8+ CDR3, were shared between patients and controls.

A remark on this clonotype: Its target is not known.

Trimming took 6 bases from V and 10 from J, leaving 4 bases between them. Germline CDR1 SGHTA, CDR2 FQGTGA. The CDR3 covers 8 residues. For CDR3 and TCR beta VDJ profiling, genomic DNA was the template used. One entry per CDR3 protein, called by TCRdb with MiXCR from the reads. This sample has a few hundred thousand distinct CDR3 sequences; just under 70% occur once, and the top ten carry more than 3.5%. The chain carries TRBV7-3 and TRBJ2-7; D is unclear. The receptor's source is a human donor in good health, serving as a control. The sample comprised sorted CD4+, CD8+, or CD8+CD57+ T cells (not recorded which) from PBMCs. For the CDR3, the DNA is TGTGCCAGCAGTATACAGTACTTC. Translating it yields CASSIQYF.